These 30 T cell receptor beta chains share one sample of origin, sequenced in a study of monozygotic twins with inflammatory bowel disease. From its re-call of the 5' RACE reads, TCRdb lists each CDR3 protein once, without DNA. The table for this sample gives approximately 390,000 distinct CDR3 sequences. Source material: blood. Receptors were obtained from a human donor with ulcerative colitis or Crohn's disease, or a healthy co-twin of an affected twin (not recorded which).

The chain recombines TRBV12-3 or TRBV12-4 with TRBJ1-3. The CDR3 runs 14 residues. This chain's CDR3 is CASRFPGSGNTIYF.

The chain recombines TRBV12-3 or TRBV12-4 with TRBJ2-3; TCRdb's D call, TRBD2, is unchecked because there is no DNA. This CDR3 is built from 15 residues. CDR3 sequence: CASSLVAGDPDTQYF.

The chain combines TRBV4-2 with TRBJ1-1. Per germline, CDR1 LGHNA and CDR2 YNFKEQ. This CDR3 is 15 amino acids long. This CDR3 is CASSQGQARDTEAFF.

The chain employs TRBV29-1 and TRBJ2-7. The CDR3 is 12 residues long. Germline CDR1 SQVTM, CDR2 ANQGSEA. CDR3 region: CSVESSSYEQYF.

The rearrangement links TRBV24-1 to TRBJ2-1. The CDR3 contains 15 residues. Germline CDR1 and CDR2: KGHDR and SFDVKD. The CDR3 loop is CATSVARDSYNEQFF.

This rearrangement joins TRBV10-3 to TRBJ1-5; TCRdb's D call, TRBD1, is unchecked because there is no DNA. CDR1 is ENHRY, CDR2 SYGVKD, per germline. The CDR3 runs 13 residues. The CDR3 loop is CAISGTGDQPQHF.

This sequence joins TRBV29-1 and TRBJ2-7; TCRdb's D call, TRBD1, is unchecked because there is no DNA. Germline-derived CDR1 and CDR2 are SQVTM and ANQGSEA. The CDR3 consists of 14 residues. CDR3 sequence: CSVARPGFAYEQYF.

The J gene is TRBJ2-7, the V gene TRBV5-1; checking the TCRdb D call of TRBD2 is not possible without DNA. Germline V gene data show CDR1 as SGHRS and CDR2 as YFSETQ. The CDR3 spans 12 residues. CDR3 amino acids: CASSLRESEQYF.

The chain employs TRBV28 and TRBJ2-5; checking the TCRdb D call of TRBD1 is not possible without DNA. The CDR3 is 17 residues long. Germline V gene lookup returns CDR1 MDHEN and CDR2 SYDVKM. CDR3 in amino acids: CASSPGTILEGQETQYF. Full variable domain (remainder filled in from reference TRBV28 and TRBJ2-5): DVKVTQSSRYLVKRTGEKVFLECVQDMDHENMFWYRQDPGLGLRLIYFSYDVKMKEKGDIPEGYSVSREKKERFSLILESASTNQTSMYLCASSPGTILEGQETQYFGPGTRLLVL.

J is TRBJ2-1 and V is TRBV20-1; TCRdb proposes TRBD2, but this gene call is untestable without DNA. The CDR3 length is 15 residues. The germline gives CDR1 DFQATT, CDR2 SNEGSKA (reference sequence). CDR3 sequence: CSARGTSGLYNEQFF.

V is TRBV6-5 and J is TRBJ1-3; TCRdb gives TRBD1 as the D gene, but with no DNA this cannot be confirmed. The V gene's germline CDR1 is MNHEY and CDR2 SVGAGI. The CDR3 has 17 amino acids. The CDR3: CASSQTKTGWNGNTIYF.

The V and J genes are TRBV29-1 and TRBJ1-2; TCRdb's D call, TRBD1, is unchecked because there is no DNA. CDR3 length equals 14 residues. Germline V gene sequence: CDR1 SQVTM, CDR2 ANQGSEA. The chain's CDR3 is CSYAGAGGIYGYTF.

The chain combines TRBV3-1 with TRBJ2-3. The CDR3 is made up of 14 amino acids. The germline V gene encodes CDR1 LGHDT and CDR2 YNNKEL (reference sequence). The CDR3 spells CASSQDSSTDTQYF.

The CDR3 sequence is CASSLRYHEQFF. The rearrangement uses TRBV7-3 and TRBJ2-1. In germline, CDR1 is SGHTA, CDR2 FQGTGA. CDR3 length: 12 residues.

The chain couples TRBV5-1 to TRBJ2-3; absent DNA, TCRdb's TRBD2 call cannot be checked. Germline V gene sequence: CDR1 SGHRS, CDR2 YFSETQ. This CDR3 is 15 amino acids long. The CDR3 reads CASSFLAGGLHTQYF.

CDR3 sequence: CASTPTGGTDTQYF. The chain uses TRBV6-1 and TRBJ2-3; without DNA, the TCRdb call of TRBD1 cannot be checked. The CDR3 extends over 14 amino acids. Per the germline V gene, CDR1 is MNHNS and CDR2 is SASEGT.

This chain connects TRBV7-9 to TRBJ1-4; there is no DNA to check the TCRdb D call of TRBD1. Per germline, CDR1 SEHNR and CDR2 FQNEAQ (reference sequence). The CDR3 spans 14 residues. The chain's CDR3 is CASSRDTVNEKLFF.

The chain combines TRBV24-1 with TRBJ2-3; the D call from TCRdb, TRBD1, cannot be confirmed without DNA. Germline V gene data show CDR1 as KGHDR and CDR2 as SFDVKD. The CDR3 covers 19 residues. This CDR3 reads CATSDPRPGQGVGADTQYF.

The chain has TRBV18 and TRBJ2-1; TCRdb indicates TRBD1, and absent DNA this call remains unverified. Germline V lookup: CDR1 KGHSH, CDR2 LQKENI. This CDR3 has 11 amino acids. This CDR3 reads CASAGQGTRFF.

J is TRBJ1-1 and V is TRBV29-1; TCRdb lists TRBD1, though no DNA is available to test this call. This CDR3 region has 12 residues. Germline-derived CDR1 and CDR2 are SQVTM and ANQGSEA. The CDR3: CSVVRDSFEAFF. Full variable domain (remainder filled in from reference TRBV29-1 and TRBJ1-1): SAVISQKPSRDICQRGTSLTIQCQVDSQVTMMFWYRQQPGQSLTLIATANQGSEATYESGFVIDKFPISRPNLTFSTLTVSNMSPEDSSIYLCSVVRDSFEAFFGQGTRLTVV.

This chain joins TRBV3-1 and TRBJ1-1. Germline CDR1 is LGHDT and CDR2 is YNNKEL (reference sequence). This CDR3 has 12 residues. The CDR3 is CASSPQGLRAFF.

The chain carries TRBV20-1 and TRBJ1-6; TCRdb returns TRBD1, unconfirmable since there is no DNA. Germline CDR1 reads DFQATT; CDR2 reads SNEGSKA (reference sequence). This CDR3 contains 13 residues. The CDR3 spells CSALSGVNSPLHF.

The chain employs TRBV28 and TRBJ2-7; checking the TCRdb D call of TRBD2 is not possible without DNA. This CDR3 is 16 amino acids long. CDR1 is MDHEN, CDR2 SYDVKM, per germline. The CDR3 spells CASSPPRGSGTYEQYF.

The chain joins TRBV5-1 to TRBJ1-4. Germline CDR1 reads SGHRS; CDR2 reads YFSETQ. The CDR3 length is 13 residues. CDR3 loop: CASSVQANEKLFF.

The chain uses TRBV4-1 and TRBJ2-5; there is no DNA to check the TCRdb D call of TRBD2. CDR3 size: 15 residues. The germline CDR1 and CDR2 sequences are MGHRA and YSYEKL. The CDR3 loop reads CASSQGVAGVETQYF.

The chain uses TRBV25-1 and TRBJ2-3. From germline, CDR1 is MGHDK and CDR2 SYGVNS. The CDR3 is 14 residues long. CDR3 protein: CASSGSISGDTQYF. Full variable domain (missing parts from reference TRBV25-1 and TRBJ2-3): EADIYQTPRYLVIGTGKKITLECSQTMGHDKMYWYQQDPGMELHLIHYSYGVNSTEKGDLSSESTVSRIRTEHFPLTLESARPSHTSQYLCASSGSISGDTQYFGPGTRLTVL.

The chain joins TRBV30 to TRBJ2-3; the D call of TRBD1 rests on TCRdb alone, since no DNA is present to check it. The germline gives CDR1 GTSNPN, CDR2 SVGIG (reference sequence). CDR3 length: 12 residues. The CDR3 loop reads CAWSVAGDTQYF.

This rearrangement joins TRBV7-2 to TRBJ2-1; TCRdb's D gene call, TRBD2, goes unchecked for lack of DNA. The length of the CDR3 is 17 residues. Germline lookup yields CDR1 SGHTA and CDR2 FQGNSA. The CDR3: CASSLKLAGESYNEQFF.

CDR3 amino acids: CAISLKDNEQFF. The chain links TRBV10-3 to TRBJ2-1. The CDR3 has 12 residues. Germline V gene sequence: CDR1 ENHRY, CDR2 SYGVKD.

This sequence joins TRBV5-1 and TRBJ2-2. This CDR3 contains 14 residues. Germline CDR1 SGHRS, CDR2 YFSETQ. CDR3 loop: CASSLNGQTGELFF. Using reference TRBV5-1 and TRBJ2-2 for the parts outside the CDR3, the full variable domain is KAGVTQTPRYLIKTRGQQVTLSCSPISGHRSVSWYQQTPGQGLQFLFEYFSETQRNKGNFPGRFSGRQFSNSRSEMNVSTLELGDSALYLCASSLNGQTGELFFGEGSRLTVL.